Listed below are T cell receptor beta chains from one sample, sequenced in a study of OX40 agonist ivuxolimab in advanced cancers. The repertoire was sequenced with immunoSEQ multiplex PCR; TCRdb's copy has only in-frame clones and lacks some. This table has 60,000 to 70,000 clones, 85% to 90% appearing once. The input for sequencing was CD4+ or CD8+ T cells sorted from blood, taken in a trial of the OX40 agonist ivuxolimab. Receptors were obtained from an adult with an advanced solid tumor such as melanoma, head and neck, liver or kidney cancer. Each CDR3 is given with its conserved first and last residue. A D gene is named only where the DNA matches it firmly. For some rows the clone size is stated as once, few or many, or as a class when expanded; others skip it.

v_call	clone_size	cdr3_length	j_call	d_call	cdr3_nt	cdr3_aa
TRBV30	NA	17	TRBJ1-1	NA	TGTGCCTGGACCGCCACAGGTTCGGGGAAAGCGAACACTGAAGCTTTCTTT	CAWTATGSGKANTEAFF
TRBV7-2	NA	16	TRBJ2-1	TRBD2	TGTGCCAGCAGCTTATCCTCCGGGGAGGGGTACAATGAGCAGTTCTTC	CASSLSSGEGYNEQFF
TRBV7-2	NA	14	TRBJ1-5	NA	TGTGCCAGCAGCCCCCCCCCTAGCAATCAGCCCCAGCATTTT	CASSPPPSNQPQHF
TRBV30	NA	15	TRBJ1-5	NA	TGTGCCTGGAGTGTACCCGGGGCGGGAAATCAGCCCCAGCATTTT	CAWSVPGAGNQPQHF
TRBV7-7	NA	16	TRBJ2-2	TRBD1	TGTGCCAGCAGCTTAGAGTCAGGGGGCGACACCGGGGAGCTGTTTTTT	CASSLESGGDTGELFF
TRBV5-4	NA	13	TRBJ2-7	NA	TGTGCCAGCAGTCGGGACACCTCCTACGAGCAGTACTTC	CASSRDTSYEQYF
TRBV6-4	NA	14	TRBJ1-6	TRBD1	TGTGCCAGCAGTGACGGGCAGGGGGCGGCACCCCTCCACTTT	CASSDGQGAAPLHF
TRBV7-8	NA	17	TRBJ1-2	NA	TGTGCCAGCAGCTATATGCCCACACCGACAGGCTTGGATGGCTACACCTTC	CASSYMPTPTGLDGYTF
TRBV27	NA	13	TRBJ1-4	NA	TGTGCCAGCAGTAGTCCGTTTAATGAAAAACTGTTTTTT	CASSSPFNEKLFF
TRBV7-9	NA	12	TRBJ1-1	NA	TGTGCCAGCCCACATGAGAACACTGAAGCTTTCTTT	CASPHENTEAFF
TRBV14	NA	13	TRBJ2-7	NA	TGTGCCAGCAGCCAAGATCTTACCCTCGGGCAGTACTTC	CASSQDLTLGQYF
TRBV27	NA	14	TRBJ2-1	NA	TGTGCCAGCAGTTTATTTAGGGTATCGGGGGAGCAGTTCTTC	CASSLFRVSGEQFF
TRBV6-6	NA	16	TRBJ2-6	NA	TGTGCCAGCAGCCGCCTAGGTCAATCTGGGGCCAACGTCCTGACTTTC	CASSRLGQSGANVLTF
TRBV10-3	NA	12	TRBJ1-1	NA	TGTGCCATCAGTGAGTCGGTGTCTGAAGCTTTCTTT	CAISESVSEAFF
TRBV19	NA	15	TRBJ1-6	NA	TGTGCCAGTAGTATAGCTGACTCCTTTGATTCACCCCTCCACTTT	CASSIADSFDSPLHF
TRBV7-9	NA	15	TRBJ2-7	TRBD2	TGTGCCAGCAGCTTAGCCGGACTAGCGGGGGACGAGCAGTACTTC	CASSLAGLAGDEQYF
TRBV2	NA	12	TRBJ1-1	NA	TGTGCCAGCAGCAAACAGGAACCTGAAGCTTTCTTT	CASSKQEPEAFF
TRBV28	NA	14	TRBJ2-7	NA	TGTGCCAGCAGTTTGGTGGGTGGGGCGAGTGAGCAGTACTTC	CASSLVGGASEQYF
TRBV5-5	NA	14	TRBJ1-4	NA	TGTGCCAGCCGCGGAGGAGCAACTAATGAAAAACTGTTTTTT	CASRGGATNEKLFF
TRBV18	few	11	TRBJ1-4	NA	TGTGCCAGCTCCCCGGGGGAAAAACTGTTTTTT	CASSPGEKLFF
TRBV25-1	NA	14	TRBJ1-4	NA	TGTGCCAGCCGGGACTCGGGGGGCGGGGAAAAACTGTTTTTT	CASRDSGGGEKLFF
TRBV27	NA	15	TRBJ1-4	NA	TGTGCCAGCAGTTCAAGTGGGATAACTAATGAAAAACTGTTTTTT	CASSSSGITNEKLFF
TRBV5-6	once	14	TRBJ2-5	NA	TGTGCCAGCAGCCCAGGGTTTACGGGCGAGACCCAGTACTTC	CASSPGFTGETQYF
TRBV5-5	once	15	TRBJ1-5	NA	TGTGCCAGCAGCTTGATGGGGAATAGCAATCAGCCCCAGCATTTT	CASSLMGNSNQPQHF
TRBV6-5	NA	14	TRBJ1-1	NA	TGTGCCAGCAACCTAGGGGGGACCCAATCTGAAGCTTTCTTT	CASNLGGTQSEAFF
TRBV15	NA	17	TRBJ1-3	NA	TGTGCCACCAGCCCTGGATGGGGCAGGGCGAATGGAAACACCATATATTTT	CATSPGWGRANGNTIYF
TRBV5-1	NA	16	TRBJ1-1	NA	TGCGCCAGCAGCTTAGGTGGACTTTTGGGGGGCACTGAAGCTTTCTTT	CASSLGGLLGGTEAFF
TRBV18	NA	16	TRBJ1-3	NA	TGTGCCAGCTCACCATCCGGAGGGTACTCTGGAAACACCATATATTTT	CASSPSGGYSGNTIYF